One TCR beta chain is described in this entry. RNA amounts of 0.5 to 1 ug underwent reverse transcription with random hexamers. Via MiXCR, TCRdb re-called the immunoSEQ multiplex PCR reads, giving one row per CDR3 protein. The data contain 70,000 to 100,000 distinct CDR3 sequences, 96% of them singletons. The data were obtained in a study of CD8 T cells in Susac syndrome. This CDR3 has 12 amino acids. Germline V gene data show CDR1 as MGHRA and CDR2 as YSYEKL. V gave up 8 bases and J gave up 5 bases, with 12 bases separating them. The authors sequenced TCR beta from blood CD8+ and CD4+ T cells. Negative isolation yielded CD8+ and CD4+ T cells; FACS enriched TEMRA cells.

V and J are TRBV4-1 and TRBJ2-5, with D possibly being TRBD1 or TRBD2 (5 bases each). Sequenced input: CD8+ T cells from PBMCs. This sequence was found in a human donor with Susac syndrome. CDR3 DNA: TGCGCCAGCGGGGACGCCCAGGAGACCCAGTACTTC. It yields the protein CASGDAQETQYF.